This T cell receptor beta chain was identified during a study of blood T cells in healthy people across ages. Primers used in a second PCR of about 6 to 11 cycles were a sample-barcoded 5' primer and a J-beta primer mix. TCRdb re-called the 5' RACE reads with MiXCR, one entry per CDR3 protein. The data contain some 1,800,000 distinct CDR3 sequences, around 40% of them singletons. Germline-derived CDR1 and CDR2 are MNHEY and SVGAGI. Germline trimming cut 2 bases from V and 6 bases from J; bases unmatched to any gene: 8. This CDR3 region has 16 residues. This chain links TRBV6-5 with TRBJ1-4, with 8 bases matching TRBD1. The specimen sequenced was blood. This clonotype originated in a human donor in good health. CDR3 in DNA: TGTGCCAGCAGTTACGACGGGACAGGTGGTTATGAAAAACTGTTTTTT. Translation gives CASSYDGTGGYEKLFF.